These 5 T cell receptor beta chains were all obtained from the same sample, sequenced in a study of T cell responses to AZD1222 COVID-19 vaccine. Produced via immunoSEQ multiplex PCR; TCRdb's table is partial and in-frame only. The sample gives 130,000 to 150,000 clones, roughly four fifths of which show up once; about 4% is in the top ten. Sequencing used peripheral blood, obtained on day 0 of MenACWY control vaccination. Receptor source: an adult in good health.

CDR3 DNA sequence: TGTGCCAGTAGTATCGTCCCGGGGGGACCCCAGCATTTT. Translated, it gives CASSIVPGGPQHF. The chain links TRBV19 to TRBJ1-5; weak D call: TRBD1 (5 bases). Germline loops: CDR1 LNHDA, CDR2 SQIVND (reference sequence). With 3 bases removed from V and 10 bases from J, the gap between germline ends came to 13 bases. The CDR3 consists of 13 residues.

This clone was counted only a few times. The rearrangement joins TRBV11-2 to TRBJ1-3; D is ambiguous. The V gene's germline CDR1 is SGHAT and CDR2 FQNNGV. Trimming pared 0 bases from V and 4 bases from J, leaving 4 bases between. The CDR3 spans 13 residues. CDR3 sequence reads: CASSLEAGNTIYF. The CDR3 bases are TGTGCCAGCAGCTTAGAAGCCGGAAACACCATATATTTT.

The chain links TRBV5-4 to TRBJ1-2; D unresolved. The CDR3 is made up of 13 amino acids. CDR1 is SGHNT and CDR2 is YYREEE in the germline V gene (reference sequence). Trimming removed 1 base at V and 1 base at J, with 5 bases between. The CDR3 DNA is TGTGCCAGCAGCTTGAGCGTTAACTATGGCTACACCTTC. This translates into CASSLSVNYGYTF.

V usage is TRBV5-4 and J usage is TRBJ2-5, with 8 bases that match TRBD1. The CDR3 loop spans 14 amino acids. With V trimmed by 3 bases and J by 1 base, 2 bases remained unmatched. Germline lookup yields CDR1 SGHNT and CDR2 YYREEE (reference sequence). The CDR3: CASSSGQGQETQYF. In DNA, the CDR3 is TGTGCCAGCAGCTCAGGACAGGGCCAAGAGACCCAGTACTTC.

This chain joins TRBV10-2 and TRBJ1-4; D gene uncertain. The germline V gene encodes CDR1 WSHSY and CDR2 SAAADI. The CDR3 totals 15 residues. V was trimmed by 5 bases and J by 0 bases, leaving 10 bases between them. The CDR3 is CASSTAPATNEKLFF. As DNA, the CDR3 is TGCGCCAGCAGTACAGCCCCTGCAACTAATGAAAAACTGTTTTTT.